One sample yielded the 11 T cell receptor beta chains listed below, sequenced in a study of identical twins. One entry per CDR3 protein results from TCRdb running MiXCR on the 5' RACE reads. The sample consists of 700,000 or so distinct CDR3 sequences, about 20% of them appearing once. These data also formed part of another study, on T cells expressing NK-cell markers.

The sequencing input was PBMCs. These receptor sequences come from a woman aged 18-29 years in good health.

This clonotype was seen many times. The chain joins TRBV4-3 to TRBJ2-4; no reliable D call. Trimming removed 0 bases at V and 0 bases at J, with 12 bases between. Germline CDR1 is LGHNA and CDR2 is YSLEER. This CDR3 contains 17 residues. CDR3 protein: CASSQDLPALAKNIQYF. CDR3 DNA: TGCGCCAGCAGCCAAGATCTCCCGGCACTAGCCAAAAACATTCAGTACTTC.

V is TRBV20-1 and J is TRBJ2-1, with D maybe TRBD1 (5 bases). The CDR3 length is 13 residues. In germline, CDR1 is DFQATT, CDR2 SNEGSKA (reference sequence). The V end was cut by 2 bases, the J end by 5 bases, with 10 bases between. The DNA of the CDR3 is TGCAGTGCTAGACAGGGTGGGCACAATGAGCAGTTCTTC. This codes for CSARQGGHNEQFF.

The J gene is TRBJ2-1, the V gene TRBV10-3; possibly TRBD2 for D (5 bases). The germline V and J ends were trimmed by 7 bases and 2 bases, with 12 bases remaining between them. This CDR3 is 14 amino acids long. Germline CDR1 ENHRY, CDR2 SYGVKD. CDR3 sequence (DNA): TGTGCCATCACGGCTAGCCCTACCTACAATGAGCAGTTCTTC. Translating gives CAITASPTYNEQFF.

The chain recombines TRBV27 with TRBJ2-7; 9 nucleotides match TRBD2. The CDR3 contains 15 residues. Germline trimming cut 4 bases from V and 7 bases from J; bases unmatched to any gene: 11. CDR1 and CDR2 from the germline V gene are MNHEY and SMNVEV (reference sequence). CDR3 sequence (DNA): TGTGCCAGCAGTTCACCGGCAGCGGGAGGTCAAGAGCAGTACTTC. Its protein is CASSSPAAGGQEQYF.

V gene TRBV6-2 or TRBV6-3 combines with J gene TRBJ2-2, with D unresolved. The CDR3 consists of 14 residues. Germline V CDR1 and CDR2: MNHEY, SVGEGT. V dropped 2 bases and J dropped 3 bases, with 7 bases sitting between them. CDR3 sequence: CASSYVWDTGELFF. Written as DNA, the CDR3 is TGTGCCAGCAGTTACGTCTGGGACACCGGGGAGCTGTTTTTT.

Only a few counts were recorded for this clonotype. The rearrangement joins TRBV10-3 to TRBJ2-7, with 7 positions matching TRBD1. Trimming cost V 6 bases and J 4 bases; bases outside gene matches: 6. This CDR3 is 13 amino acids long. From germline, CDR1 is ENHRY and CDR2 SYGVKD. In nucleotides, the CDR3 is TGTGCCATCAGGCCGGGACAGACGTACGAGCAGTACTTC. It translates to CAIRPGQTYEQYF.

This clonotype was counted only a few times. The CDR3 region is CASSFSTAPQHF. The CDR3 nucleotides read TGTGCCAGCAGCTTCTCTACCGCGCCCCAGCATTTT. The chain joins TRBV7-2 to TRBJ1-5; D gene uncertain. With 3 bases removed from V and 9 bases from J, the gap between germline ends came to 9 bases. CDR3 length: 12 amino acids. The V gene's germline CDR1 is SGHTA and CDR2 FQGNSA.

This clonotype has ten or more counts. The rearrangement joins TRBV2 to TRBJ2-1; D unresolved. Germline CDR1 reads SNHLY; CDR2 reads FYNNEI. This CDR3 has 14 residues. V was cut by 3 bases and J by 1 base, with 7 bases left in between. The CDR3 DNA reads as TGTGCCAGCAGTGAGGTCAGATCCTACAATGAGCAGTTCTTC. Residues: CASSEVRSYNEQFF.

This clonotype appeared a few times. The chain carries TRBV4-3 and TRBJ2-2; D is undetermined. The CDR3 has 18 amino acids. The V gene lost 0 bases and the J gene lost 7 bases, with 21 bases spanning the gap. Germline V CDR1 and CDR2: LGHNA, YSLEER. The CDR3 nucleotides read TGCGCCAGCAGCCAAGACCTAATTGGCCAGTCTGAGGTCGGGGAGCTGTTTTTT. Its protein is CASSQDLIGQSEVGELFF.

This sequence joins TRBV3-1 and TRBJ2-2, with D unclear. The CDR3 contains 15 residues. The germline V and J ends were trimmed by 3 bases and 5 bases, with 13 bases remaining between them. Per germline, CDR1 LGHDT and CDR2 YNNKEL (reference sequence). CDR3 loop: CASSHRVDSTGELFF. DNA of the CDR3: TGTGCCAGCAGCCATAGGGTTGATTCGACCGGGGAGCTGTTTTTT.

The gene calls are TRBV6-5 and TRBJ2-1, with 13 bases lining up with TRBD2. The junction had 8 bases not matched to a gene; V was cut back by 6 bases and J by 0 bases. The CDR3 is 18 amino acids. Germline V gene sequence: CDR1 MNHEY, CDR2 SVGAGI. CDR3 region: CASSFTSGRVRSYNEQFF. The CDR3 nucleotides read TGTGCCAGCAGCTTTACTAGCGGGAGGGTTCGCTCCTACAATGAGCAGTTCTTC.